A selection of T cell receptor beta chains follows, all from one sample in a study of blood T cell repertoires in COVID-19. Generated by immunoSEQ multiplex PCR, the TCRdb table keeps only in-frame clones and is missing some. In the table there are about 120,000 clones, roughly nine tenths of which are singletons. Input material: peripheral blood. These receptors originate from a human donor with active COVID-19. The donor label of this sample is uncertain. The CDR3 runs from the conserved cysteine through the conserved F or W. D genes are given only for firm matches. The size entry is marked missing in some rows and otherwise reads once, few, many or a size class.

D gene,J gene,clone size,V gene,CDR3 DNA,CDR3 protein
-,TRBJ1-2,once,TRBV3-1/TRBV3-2,TGTGCCAGCAGCCAGGGGCGTCGGGGCTACACCTTC,CASSQGRRGYTF
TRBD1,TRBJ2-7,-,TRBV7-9,TGTGCCAGCAGCTTAGAGGGGACAGGGAACGAGCAGTACTTC,CASSLEGTGNEQYF
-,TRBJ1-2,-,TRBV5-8,TGTGCCAGCAGCTCGATAGGGACTCCGGGCTACACCTTC,CASSSIGTPGYTF
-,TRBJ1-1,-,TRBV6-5,TGTGCCAGCAGTTACGTGGGCGGGGCGGGCACTGAAGCTTTCTTT,CASSYVGGAGTEAFF
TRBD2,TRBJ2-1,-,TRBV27,TGTGCCAGCAGTTTCGAGCTAGCGGGGGGGATATCCTACAATGAGCAGTTCTTC,CASSFELAGGISYNEQFF
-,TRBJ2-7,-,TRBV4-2,TGTGCCAGCAGCCCCCCGGGGAGGAGTAGCGGAAGCTCCTACGAGCAGTACTTC,CASSPPGRSSGSSYEQYF
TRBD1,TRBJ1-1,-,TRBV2,TGTGCCAGCAACAGTGGGGCGAGACTTATAACGGGACAGGGGTCTATAAACACTGAAGCTTTCTTT,CASNSGARLITGQGSINTEAFF
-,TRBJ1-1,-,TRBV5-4,TGTGCCATCTCCTGGGGGGGGATAATGAACACTGAAGCTTTCTTT,CAISWGGIMNTEAFF
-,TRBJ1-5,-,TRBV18,TGTGCCAGCTCACCTTCCGCCAGGGTCAATCAGCCCCAGCATTTT,CASSPSARVNQPQHF
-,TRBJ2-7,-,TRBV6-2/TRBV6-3,TGTGCCAGCAGTTACACCCTAATCACAGGGATCCACGAGCAGTACTTC,CASSYTLITGIHEQYF
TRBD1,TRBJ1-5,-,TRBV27,TGTGCCAGCAGTAAGACAGGGGGGTTGGGCAATCAGCCCCAGCATTTT,CASSKTGGLGNQPQHF
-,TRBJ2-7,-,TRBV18,TGTGCCAGCTCACCCCTTGGGGCAGGAACCTACGAGCAGTACTTC,CASSPLGAGTYEQYF
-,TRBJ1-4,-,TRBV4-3,TGCGCCAGCAGCCAAGATCTACGACAAGACAATGAAAAACTGTTTTTT,CASSQDLRQDNEKLFF
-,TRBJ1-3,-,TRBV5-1,TGCGCCAGCATGGAACAGTCTCCTGGAAACACCATATATTTT,CASMEQSPGNTIYF
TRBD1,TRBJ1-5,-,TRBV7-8,TGTGCCAGCAGCCCCCGGACAGGGGTTGGGGATCAGCCCCAGCATTTT,CASSPRTGVGDQPQHF
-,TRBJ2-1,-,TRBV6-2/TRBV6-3,TGTGCCAGCAGTTACTCAGGGGGACACAATGAGCAGTTCTTC,CASSYSGGHNEQFF
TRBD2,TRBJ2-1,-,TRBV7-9,TGTGCCAGCAGCTCACTAGCGGGGGGGTCCTACAATGAGCAGTTCTTC,CASSSLAGGSYNEQFF
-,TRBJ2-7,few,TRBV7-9,TGTGCCAGCAGCCGTGCTGGACAAGGGGAAAGGCAGTACTTC,CASSRAGQGERQYF
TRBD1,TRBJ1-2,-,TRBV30,TGTGCCTGGAGTTCAACAGGGGGCGCAGGTGGCTACACCTTC,CAWSSTGGAGGYTF
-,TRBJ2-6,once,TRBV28,TGTGCCAGCAGTCGCGACAGCTCTGGGGCCAACGTCCTGACTTTC,CASSRDSSGANVLTF
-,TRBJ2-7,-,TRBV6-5,TGTGCCAGCAGTTACTCAGGGCAGGGGACCTACGAGCAGTACTTC,CASSYSGQGTYEQYF
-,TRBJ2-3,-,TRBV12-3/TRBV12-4,TGTGCCAGCAGTTACTCCACAGATACGCAGTATTTT,CASSYSTDTQYF
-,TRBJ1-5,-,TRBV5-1,TGCGCCAGCCCCCTTTGCGAGCCCCCGCTCTTGCCCCAGCATTTT,CASPLCEPPLLPQHF
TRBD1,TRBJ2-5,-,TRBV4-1,TGCGCCAGCAGCCGATATACCGGGACAGAAGAGACCCAGTACTTC,CASSRYTGTEETQYF
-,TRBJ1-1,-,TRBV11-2,TGTGCCAGCAGCTTTCAGGGGAACACTGAAGCTTTCTTT,CASSFQGNTEAFF
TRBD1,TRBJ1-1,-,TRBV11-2,TGTGCCAGCAGCCCACCTACAGGGGCGGGCGCTGAAGCTTTCTTT,CASSPPTGAGAEAFF
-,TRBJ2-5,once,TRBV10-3,TGTGCCATCAGCTCTAGCGAAGAGACCCAGTACTTC,CAISSSEETQYF
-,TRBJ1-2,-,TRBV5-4,TGTGCCAGCAGCTTGATCCGGCAGGGGAGTGGCTACACCTTC,CASSLIRQGSGYTF
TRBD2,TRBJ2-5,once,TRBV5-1,TGCGCCAGCAGAGCTGGTAGCGGGGGGCCCCCGAGGGATCAAGAGACCCAGTACTTC,CASRAGSGGPPRDQETQYF
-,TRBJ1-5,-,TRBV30,TGTGCCTGGAGTCCAAACAGGGATCAGCCCCAGCATTTT,CAWSPNRDQPQHF
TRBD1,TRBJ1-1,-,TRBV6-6,TGTGCCAGCAGTCCGCGGACAGGTCGGGTATGGGACACTGAAGCTTTCTTT,CASSPRTGRVWDTEAFF
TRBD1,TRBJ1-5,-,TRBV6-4,TGTGCCAGCAGTATGACAGGGACCTATAGCAATCAGCCCCAGCATTTT,CASSMTGTYSNQPQHF
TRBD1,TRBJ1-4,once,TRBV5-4,TGTGCCAGCAGCGCTGGGTCGGCAGGGGGATATGAAAAACTGTTTTTT,CASSAGSAGGYEKLFF
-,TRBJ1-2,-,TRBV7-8,TGTGCCAGCAGCTTAGCGGGCCTAAACTATGGCTACACCTTC,CASSLAGLNYGYTF
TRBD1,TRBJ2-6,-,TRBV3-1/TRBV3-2,TGTGCCAGCAGCCCTGGTCCCGGGACAGGGGACTCTGGGGCCAACGTCCTGACTTTC,CASSPGPGTGDSGANVLTF
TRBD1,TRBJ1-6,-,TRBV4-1,TGCGCCAGCAGCCAAGATCCAGGGGGCGCGAGGAGGATAACCCTCCACTTT,CASSQDPGGARRITLHF
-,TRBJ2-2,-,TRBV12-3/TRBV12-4,TGTGCCAGCAGTCCCACGGCCGGGGAGCTGTTTTTT,CASSPTAGELFF
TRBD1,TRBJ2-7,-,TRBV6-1,TGTGCCAGCAGTGTTTCTAGGTTTCGGGGACAGGGTGACGAGCAGTACTTC,CASSVSRFRGQGDEQYF